These 27 T cell receptor beta chains came from one sample sequenced in a study of post-analysis software for immune sequencing data. Study-wide results and limits: TRBV segments more frequent in patients than in controls numbered about five and included TRBV5-6, TRBV5-1 and TRBV20-1.

Their recognized antigens are unknown. The TCR beta cDNA libraries contained unique molecular identifiers. TCRdb independently ran MiXCR on the PCR reads; one entry per CDR3 protein. The sample lists under 650,000 distinct CDR3 sequences; 44% were seen once. Material for sequencing was blood. These receptors all come from a girl between 10 and 17 years old with multiple sclerosis.

This clonotype came up a few times. This chain joins TRBV29-1 and TRBJ2-1; D is ambiguous. The ends were cut back, 0 bases at V and 10 bases at J, with 10 bases in the middle. The V gene's germline CDR1 is SQVTM and CDR2 ANQGSEA. CDR3 length equals 12 residues. The DNA of the CDR3 is TGCAGCGTTGAAGAAGACGGCCGAGAGCAGTTCTTC. Encoded protein: CSVEEDGREQFF.

The chain couples TRBV12-3 or TRBV12-4 to TRBJ1-1; D gene ambiguous. Trimming left V 5 bases short and J 4 bases short, with 8 bases between. The CDR3 runs to 12 residues. Here the CDR3 reads CASSGLRTEAFF. CDR3 DNA sequence: TGTGCCAGCAGTGGACTGCGCACTGAAGCTTTCTTT.

CDR3 loop: CASSSGQEGGYGYTF. For the CDR3, the DNA is TGCGCCAGCAGCTCCGGACAGGAGGGGGGCTATGGCTACACCTTC. The chain has TRBV5-1 and TRBJ1-2; TRBD1 matches at 7 bases. The germline CDR1 and CDR2 sequences are SGHRS and YFSETQ. CDR3 size: 15 residues. Unmatched junction bases numbered 9, after V lost 3 bases and J lost 4 bases.

This clonotype has just a few counts. V and J are TRBV7-9 and TRBJ2-5, with 7 nucleotides matching TRBD1. The germline V gene encodes CDR1 SEHNR and CDR2 FQNEAQ (reference sequence). The CDR3 totals 17 residues. With 0 bases clipped from V and 1 base from J, the junction kept 8 bases outside the gene matches. The CDR3, as DNA: TGTGCCAGCAGCTTAGCGGCCCAACAGGGGAGCCAAGAGACCCAGTACTTC. It yields the protein CASSLAAQQGSQETQYF.

The J gene is TRBJ2-7, the V gene TRBV5-6, with D perhaps TRBD1 (5 bases). Per the germline V gene, CDR1 is SGHDT and CDR2 is YYEEEE. The ends were cut back, 1 base at V and 8 bases at J, with 13 bases in the middle. The CDR3 length is 13 residues. The CDR3, as DNA: TGTGCCAGCAGCTTGACCCAACGACAGCAGCAGTACTTC. It specifies CASSLTQRQQQYF.

The chain joins TRBV20-1 to TRBJ1-1; D remains ambiguous. The CDR3 sequence is 12 residues long. CDR1 is DFQATT and CDR2 is SNEGSKA in the germline V gene (reference sequence). The ends were cut back, 2 bases at V and 7 bases at J, with 11 bases in the middle. CDR3 nucleotides: TGCAGTGCTAGAATAACGAAAGGTGAAGCTTTCTTT. Protein: CSARITKGEAFF.

The chain employs TRBV12-3 or TRBV12-4 and TRBJ2-1; D not certain. The CDR3 is 17 residues long. The germline V and J ends were trimmed by 5 bases and 0 bases, with 17 bases remaining between them. CDR3 in amino acids: CASSRPTAFRSYNEQFF. CDR3 nucleotides: TGTGCCAGCAGTCGACCAACTGCATTCCGCTCCTACAATGAGCAGTTCTTC.

This chain links TRBV19 with TRBJ2-2; no clear D. The V gene's germline CDR1 is LNHDA and CDR2 SQIVND (reference sequence). This CDR3 is 14 amino acids long. V was pared by 5 bases and J by 6 bases, with 13 bases between. The CDR3 loop reads CASSLSGVAGELFF. The CDR3 DNA is TGTGCCAGTAGTCTCTCAGGTGTCGCCGGGGAGCTGTTTTTT.

V gene TRBV27 combines with J gene TRBJ1-1; TRBD1 aligns across 7 bases. CDR3 length: 13 amino acids. The germline V gene encodes CDR1 MNHEY and CDR2 SMNVEV (reference sequence). With 7 bases clipped from V and 6 bases from J, the junction kept 8 bases outside the gene matches. In nucleotides, the CDR3 is TGTGCCAGCAAAAAGGGGCAGGGGGCTGAAGCTTTCTTT. Translation gives CASKKGQGAEAFF.

The chain employs TRBV12-3 or TRBV12-4 and TRBJ2-1; D not certain. This CDR3 comprises 15 residues. V lost 5 bases and J 2 bases, leaving 13 bases between the germline ends. The CDR3: CASSPDGRAYNEQFF. The CDR3 DNA follows: TGTGCCAGCAGTCCCGACGGCCGTGCCTACAATGAGCAGTTCTTC.

This clonotype was counted only a few times. The V call is TRBV12-3 or TRBV12-4, the J call TRBJ2-7, with D perhaps being TRBD1 or TRBD2 (5 bases each). The V and J ends lost 5 bases and 6 bases respectively, with 17 bases between them. This CDR3 spans 14 amino acids. The CDR3: CASSVTGLWGEQYF. CDR3 nucleotides: TGTGCCAGCAGTGTTACGGGGCTTTGGGGCGAGCAGTACTTC.

V is TRBV4-1 and J is TRBJ2-7; 7 bases fit TRBD2. The CDR3 contains 17 residues. Germline V gives CDR1 MGHRA, CDR2 YSYEKL. V shed 2 bases, J shed 2 bases, and the junction held 12 bases outside the gene matches. DNA of the CDR3: TGCGCCAGCAGCCAACGACCAAGTCTAGCGGATACCTACGAGCAGTACTTC. This encodes CASSQRPSLADTYEQYF.

This clonotype was counted between two and nine times. This chain uses TRBV12-3 or TRBV12-4 with TRBJ2-7, with 8 bases identical to TRBD2. V lost 3 bases and J lost 7; bases outside the gene matches: 8. This CDR3 spans 14 amino acids. The CDR3 is CASSLSSGRGEQYF. The DNA of the CDR3 is TGTGCCAGCAGTTTGTCCAGCGGGAGAGGAGAGCAGTACTTC.

The gene calls are TRBV10-3 and TRBJ2-1, with TRBD2 matching over 12 bases. Germline lookup yields CDR1 ENHRY and CDR2 SYGVKD. J lost 8 bases, V lost 6 bases, and 8 bases had no gene match. This CDR3 is 15 amino acids long. The CDR3 coding sequence is TGTGCCATCAGCCCAGCTAGCGGGGGGGACGATGAGCAGTTCTTC. This gives the protein CAISPASGGDDEQFF.

The chain employs TRBV6-1 and TRBJ2-7; TRBD1 agrees at 9 bases. TRBJ2-4 explains the end of the DNA better; the J call may be wrong. The CDR3 runs 13 residues. Germline CDR1 is MNHNS and CDR2 is SASEGT. The CDR3 reads CASRWTGEDIQYF. As DNA, the CDR3 is TGTGCCAGCCGCTGGACAGGGGAGGACATTCAGTACTTC.

This clonotype has at least ten counts. The chain joins TRBV6-5 to TRBJ2-1; 11 bases are a match to TRBD2. CDR1 is MNHEY, CDR2 SVGAGI, per germline. The CDR3 sequence is 18 residues long. The V segment lost 3 bases and the J segment 4 bases; nucleotides outside the gene matches: 11. CDR3 in amino acids: CASSYSPPSGGIYNEQFF. CDR3 in DNA: TGTGCCAGCAGTTATAGCCCTCCTAGCGGGGGGATATACAATGAGCAGTTCTTC.

This clonotype was observed a handful of times. The chain is built from TRBV12-3 or TRBV12-4 and TRBJ2-7; 11 nucleotides match TRBD2. The CDR3 contains 15 residues. V lost 6 bases and J lost 3; bases outside the gene matches: 7. The CDR3 loop reads CASSTTSGGYYEQYF. The CDR3 DNA is TGTGCCAGCAGCACTACTAGCGGGGGTTACTACGAGCAGTACTTC.

There are a few counts of this clonotype. As DNA, the CDR3 is TGTGCCAGCAGTTTCCTTCCTCCAGGGAGGAGCTCCTACGAGCAGTACTTC. Amino acid sequence: CASSFLPPGRSSYEQYF. The chain couples TRBV27 to TRBJ2-7; weak D call: TRBD2 (6 bases). The CDR3 extends over 17 amino acids. Trimming cost V 3 bases and J 0 bases, with 18 bases left between them. Looked up from germline, CDR1 is MNHEY and CDR2 is SMNVEV (reference sequence).

On this clonotype itself: One junction end disagrees with the germline gene, perhaps due to a read error. The CDR3 coding sequence is TGCGCCAGCAGCGGAAGACTAGCGATGTCCTCCAATGAGCAGTTCTTC. This translates into CASSGRLAMSSNEQFF. The chain links TRBV5-1 to TRBJ2-1; TRBD2 matches at 8 bases. The CDR3 is made up of 16 amino acids. CDR1 is SGHRS and CDR2 is YFSETQ in the germline V gene.

The chain joins TRBV6-6 to TRBJ1-2, with D uncertain. CDR3 length: 17 residues. Germline V gene lookup returns CDR1 MNHNY and CDR2 SVGAGI (reference sequence). The germline V and J ends were trimmed by 2 bases and 4 bases, with 20 bases remaining between them. In DNA, the CDR3 is TGTGCCAGCAGTTACCCTTCCGGACGGCCGGAGGGCTATGGCTACACCTTC. Translating gives CASSYPSGRPEGYGYTF.

This clonotype was detected many times. V and J are TRBV4-1 and TRBJ2-5, with D perhaps TRBD2 (5 bases). Near its end, the DNA agrees better with TRBJ2-7, so the J call may be wrong. Germline CDR1 and CDR2: MGHRA and YSYEKL. The CDR3 loop spans 15 amino acids. DNA for the CDR3: TGCGCCAGCAGCCCCAAGGAGGTACCACATGGCGAGCAGTACTTC. This sequence encodes CASSPKEVPHGEQYF.

The chain is built from TRBV29-1 and TRBJ2-5; 13 nucleotides line up with TRBD2. Germline V gives CDR1 SQVTM, CDR2 ANQGSEA. The CDR3 extends over 14 amino acids. The J segment lost 2 bases and the V segment lost 6 bases, leaving 3 bases of the junction unmatched. CDR3 loop: CSVELAGGQETQYF. The CDR3 DNA is TGCAGCGTGGAACTAGCGGGAGGGCAAGAGACCCAGTACTTC.

The V gene is TRBV4-1, the J gene TRBJ2-1; 11 bases align to TRBD2. The CDR3 is 17 residues long. J gave up 8 bases and V 0 bases, and 9 bases lay outside the gene matches. In germline, CDR1 is MGHRA, CDR2 YSYEKL. The CDR3 DNA is TGCGCCAGCAGCCAAGATCTCGTGACTAGCGGGATCTATGAGCAGTTCTTC. It codes for CASSQDLVTSGIYEQFF.

The rearrangement uses TRBV3-1 and TRBJ2-1; 13 bases are shared with TRBD2. The V gene's germline CDR1 is LGHDT and CDR2 YNNKEL (reference sequence). The V and J ends lost 4 bases and 10 bases, in that order; junction bases with no gene match: 7. This CDR3 contains 15 residues. CDR3 sequence reads: CASSPSGLAGVEQFF. Written as DNA, the CDR3 is TGTGCCAGCAGCCCATCCGGACTAGCGGGAGTGGAGCAGTTCTTC.

This clonotype was observed a handful of times. The rearrangement joins TRBV12-3 or TRBV12-4 to TRBJ2-1; 9 nucleotides line up with TRBD2. This CDR3 spans 14 amino acids. Unmatched junction bases numbered 2, after V lost 1 base and J lost 7 bases. In DNA, the CDR3 is TGTGCCAGCAGTTTAGGGACTAGCGTGAATGAGCAGTTCTTC. Its protein is CASSLGTSVNEQFF.

The chain is built from TRBV7-9 and TRBJ2-3; 7 positions match TRBD1. The germline gives CDR1 SEHNR, CDR2 FQNEAQ (reference sequence). With 7 bases clipped from V and 4 bases from J, the junction kept 11 bases outside the gene matches. The CDR3 spans 15 residues. CDR3 bases: TGTGCCAGCACCCTTACAGGGGCAGTGGCAGATACGCAGTATTTT. It translates to CASTLTGAVADTQYF. Full variable domain (remainder filled in from reference TRBV7-9 and TRBJ2-3): DTGVSQNPRHKITKRGQNVTFRCDPISEHNRLYWYRQTLGQGPEFLTYFQNEAQLEKSRLLSDRFSAERPKGSFSTLEIQRTEQGDSAMYLCASTLTGAVADTQYFGPGTRLTVL.

This chain links TRBV7-9 with TRBJ1-2; D ambiguous. Germline V gives CDR1 SEHNR, CDR2 FQNEAQ (reference sequence). The CDR3 is 13 residues long. The V and J ends lost 0 bases and 5 bases respectively, with 7 bases between them. CDR3 residues: CASSLAWVYGYTF. CDR3 in DNA: TGTGCCAGCAGCTTAGCGTGGGTATATGGCTACACCTTC.